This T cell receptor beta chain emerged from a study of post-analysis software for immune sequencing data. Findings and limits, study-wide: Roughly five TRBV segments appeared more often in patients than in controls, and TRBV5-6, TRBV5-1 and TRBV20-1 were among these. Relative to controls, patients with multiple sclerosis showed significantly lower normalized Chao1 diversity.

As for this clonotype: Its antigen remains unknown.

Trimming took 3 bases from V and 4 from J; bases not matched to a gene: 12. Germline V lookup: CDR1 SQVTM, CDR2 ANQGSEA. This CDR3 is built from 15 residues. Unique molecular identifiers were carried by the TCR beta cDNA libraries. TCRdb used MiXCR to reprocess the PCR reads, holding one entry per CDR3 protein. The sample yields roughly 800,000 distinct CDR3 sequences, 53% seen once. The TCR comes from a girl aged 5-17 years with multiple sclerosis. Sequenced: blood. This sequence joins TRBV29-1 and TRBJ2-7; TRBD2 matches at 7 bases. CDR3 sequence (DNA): TGCAGCGTTGATGCTGGGGGAGGGCCAAGTTACGAGCAGTACTTC. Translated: CSVDAGGGPSYEQYF.